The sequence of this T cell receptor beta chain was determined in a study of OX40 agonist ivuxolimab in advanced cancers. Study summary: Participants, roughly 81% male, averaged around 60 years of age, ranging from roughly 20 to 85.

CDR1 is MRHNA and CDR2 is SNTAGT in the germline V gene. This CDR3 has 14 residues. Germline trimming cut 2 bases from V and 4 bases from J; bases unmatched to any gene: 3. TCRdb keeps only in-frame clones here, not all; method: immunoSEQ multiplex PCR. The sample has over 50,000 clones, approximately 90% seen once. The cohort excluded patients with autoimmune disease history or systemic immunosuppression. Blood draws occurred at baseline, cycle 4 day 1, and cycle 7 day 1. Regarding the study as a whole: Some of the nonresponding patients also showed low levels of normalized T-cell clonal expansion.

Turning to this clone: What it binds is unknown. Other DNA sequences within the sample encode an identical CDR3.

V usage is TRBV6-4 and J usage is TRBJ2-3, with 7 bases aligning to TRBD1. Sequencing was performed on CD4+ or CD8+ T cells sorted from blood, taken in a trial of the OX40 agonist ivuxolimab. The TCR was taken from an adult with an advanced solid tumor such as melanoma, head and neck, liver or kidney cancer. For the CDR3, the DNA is TGTGCCAGCAGTGACGGTCAGGGGGCAGATACGCAGTATTTT. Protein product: CASSDGQGADTQYF.